In this sample, the clone carrying this T cell receptor (beta chain) turned up many times. Ophthalmopathy donors' eye disease showed moderate-to-severe activity, CAS of at least 3, NOSPECS of at least 4 and duration under 3 months. Additional autoimmune diseases, uncontrolled infections, pregnancy or lactation disqualified patients. The PBMC fraction was derived from about 9.2 ml of fresh peripheral blood. The entry originates in a study of Graves' ophthalmopathy and Graves' hyperthyroidism. Amplification of TCR beta CDR3 regions used RNA transcripts. First-round RT-PCR relied on HTBI primers, and a second-round multiplex PCR came next. TCRdb itself ran the multiplex PCR reads through MiXCR, one entry per CDR3 protein. The table lists 450,000 or so distinct CDR3 sequences, 14% of them singletons. Trimming cost V 3 bases and J 6 bases, with 12 bases left between them. This CDR3 is built from 13 residues. Germline lookup yields CDR1 MGHDK and CDR2 SYGVNS.

What was sequenced was blood. V usage is TRBV25-1 and J usage is TRBJ2-7; D is undetermined. The origin of this receptor is a woman in her twenties or thirties with Graves' ophthalmopathy. CDR3 coding DNA: TGTGCCAGCAGTGAGGTGTCGGGCGTCGAGCAGTACTTC. Translated: CASSEVSGVEQYF.